The TCR beta chain described here comes from a study of CD8 T cells in ankylosing spondylitis. Germline lookup yields CDR1 MNHNY and CDR2 SVGAGI (reference sequence). Deletions cut 4 bases from V and 9 bases from J, with 7 bases between. The length of the CDR3 is 10 residues. In TCRdb, the 5' RACE reads were re-called with MiXCR into one record per CDR3 protein. This sample has about 800,000 distinct CDR3 sequences, with approximately 10% found just once. Study-wide points: About 8 highly homologous variants made up a TCR beta motif that seemed to typify ankylosing spondylitis blood.

This clonotype was counted between two and nine times. Its antigen remains unidentified. The sequence came from a male donor with ankylosing spondylitis. Material: blood, either unsorted or a sorted T cell fraction (not recorded which). The genes are TRBV6-6 and TRBJ2-7; D ambiguous. The CDR3 is CASSLGAQYF. CDR3 nucleotides: TGTGCCAGCAGTTTAGGAGCGCAGTACTTC.